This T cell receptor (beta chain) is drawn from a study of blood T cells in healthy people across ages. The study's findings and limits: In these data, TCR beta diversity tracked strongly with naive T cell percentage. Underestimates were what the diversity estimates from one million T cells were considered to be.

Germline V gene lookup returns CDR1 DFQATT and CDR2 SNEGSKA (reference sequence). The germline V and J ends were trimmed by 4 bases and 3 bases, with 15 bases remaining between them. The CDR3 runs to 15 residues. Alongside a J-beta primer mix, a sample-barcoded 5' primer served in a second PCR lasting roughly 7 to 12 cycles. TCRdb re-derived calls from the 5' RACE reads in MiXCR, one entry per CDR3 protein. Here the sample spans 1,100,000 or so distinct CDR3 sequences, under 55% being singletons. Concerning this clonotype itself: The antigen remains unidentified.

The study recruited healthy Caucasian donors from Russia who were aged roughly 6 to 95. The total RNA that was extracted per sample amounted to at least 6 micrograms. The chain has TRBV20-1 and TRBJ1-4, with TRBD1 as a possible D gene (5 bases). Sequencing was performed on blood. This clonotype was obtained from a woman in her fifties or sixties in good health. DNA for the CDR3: TGCAGTGCTATAGGCCCCAAACAGGCTAATGAAAAACTGTTTTTT. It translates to CSAIGPKQANEKLFF.